The entry that follows covers one T cell receptor (beta chain) sequence. This specimen comes from a study of blood T cell repertoires in COVID-19. Study overall: Samples taken during acute and convalescent COVID-19 were collected in the United States, Italy and Spain.

Original processing notes: Estimated nucleated cell counts came from reference gene primer amplification. TCRdb keeps only in-frame clones here, not all; method: immunoSEQ multiplex PCR. V and J calls and clone size are copied from that table; D and trimming were computed from the DNA. There are over 200,000 clones in the sample; 88% occur only once, and approximately 2.3% lies in the top ten. V lost 5 bases to trimming and J lost 9 bases, with 17 bases between them. The V gene's germline CDR1 is LGHDT and CDR2 YNNKEL (reference sequence). The length of the CDR3 is 15 residues. Living in 24 US areas, the participants were between roughly 18 and 90 years of age.

Sequenced material: PBMCs or T cells enriched from blood (not recorded which). The sequence came from a woman in her 40s with acute COVID-19. The chain uses TRBV3-1 (or the pseudogene TRBV3-2) and TRBJ1-6; perhaps TRBD1 as D (6 bases). In DNA form, the CDR3 reads TGTGCCAGCAGCTCCGGCAGGGGTGGGGTTTCACCCCTCCACTTT. Amino acids: CASSSGRGGVSPLHF.